Sequencing of this TCR beta chain was carried out in a study of blood T cell repertoires in COVID-19. Germline V lookup: CDR1 WNHNN, CDR2 SYGVQD (reference sequence). The length of the CDR3 is 14 residues. Between the trimmed V and J ends, which lost 8 bases and 1 base, there was a span of 14 bases. Assay used: immunoSEQ multiplex PCR; TCRdb lists only in-frame clones, some missing. This sample yields 150,000 to 200,000 clones, of which approximately 86% are seen a single time; about 8.2% belongs to the top ten. The V and J genes are TRBV10-1 and TRBJ1-1; D is unclear. The sample consisted of peripheral blood. This sequence was found in a man aged 55 to 69 with acute or convalescent COVID-19. CDR3 coding DNA: TGCGCCAGCCCCGGACCGGGGAGGAACACTGAAGCTTTCTTT. It translates to CASPGPGRNTEAFF.